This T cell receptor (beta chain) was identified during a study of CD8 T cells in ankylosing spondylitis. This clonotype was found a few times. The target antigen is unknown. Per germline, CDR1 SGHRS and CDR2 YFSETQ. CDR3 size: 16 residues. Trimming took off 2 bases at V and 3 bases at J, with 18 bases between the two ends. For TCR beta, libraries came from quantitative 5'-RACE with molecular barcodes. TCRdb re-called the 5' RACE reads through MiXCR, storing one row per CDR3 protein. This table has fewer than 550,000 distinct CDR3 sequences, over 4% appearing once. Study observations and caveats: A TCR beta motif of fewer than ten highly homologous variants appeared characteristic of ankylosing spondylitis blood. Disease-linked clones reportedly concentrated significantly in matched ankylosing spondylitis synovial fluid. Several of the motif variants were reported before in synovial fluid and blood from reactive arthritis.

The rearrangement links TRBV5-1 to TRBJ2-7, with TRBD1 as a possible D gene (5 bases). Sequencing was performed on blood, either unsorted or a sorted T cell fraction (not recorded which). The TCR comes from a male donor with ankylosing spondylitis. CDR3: CASSFLSGAAGYEQYF. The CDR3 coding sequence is TGCGCCAGCAGCTTCCTATCTGGGGCTGCCGGCTACGAGCAGTACTTC.